The 21 T cell receptor beta chains listed next were all sequenced from one sample in a study of identical twins. One entry per CDR3 protein, called by TCRdb with MiXCR from the 5' RACE reads. The sample records 1.5 million to 2 million distinct CDR3 sequences, around 29% being singletons. Source material: cord blood. The receptors originated from a newborn girl in good health.

The chain joins TRBV6-4 to TRBJ2-3; no reliable D call. Germline V CDR1 and CDR2: MRHNA, SNTAGT. The ends were cut back, 5 bases at V and 2 bases at J, with 20 bases in the middle. The CDR3 loop spans 17 amino acids. CDR3 residues: CASSQPTVRFHTDTQYF. CDR3 nucleotide sequence: TGTGCCAGCAGTCAACCTACGGTCCGATTCCACACAGATACGCAGTATTTT.

The chain joins TRBV4-1 to TRBJ2-7, with TRBD2 matching 9 bases. The CDR3 consists of 15 residues. J gave up 4 bases and V 4 bases, and 8 bases lay outside the gene matches. Germline assignment: CDR1 MGHRA and CDR2 YSYEKL. The CDR3, as DNA: TGCGCCAGCAGCCTACAAAGCGGGAGGCGTTACGAGCAGTACTTC. This encodes CASSLQSGRRYEQYF.

The genes are TRBV4-2 and TRBJ2-5; D ambiguous. Trimming removed 1 base at V and 0 bases at J, with 6 bases between. Germline CDR1 is LGHNA and CDR2 is YNFKEQ. The CDR3 contains 14 residues. The CDR3 DNA reads TGTGCCAGCAGCCAAGGTGCGGACCAAGAGACCCAGTACTTC. Translated: CASSQGADQETQYF.

As concerns this clonotype: The junction does not match germline at one end; this may be a read error. The rearrangement links TRBV2 to TRBJ1-1; 11 bases are shared with TRBD1. CDR3 length equals 15 residues. Germline CDR1 reads SNHLY; CDR2 reads FYNNEI. In DNA, the CDR3 is TGTGCCAGCAGTGGGACAGGGGGCCCGAGCACTGGAGCTTTCTTT. This gives the protein CASSGTGGPSTGAFF.

The J gene is TRBJ2-7, the V gene TRBV9; D is possibly TRBD2 (5 bases). This CDR3 region has 14 residues. The ends were cut back, 4 bases at V and 2 bases at J, with 13 bases in the middle. The germline V gene encodes CDR1 SGDLS and CDR2 YYNGEE. The CDR3 loop reads CASSSRGPPYEQYF. DNA for the CDR3: TGTGCCAGCAGCTCCAGAGGGCCACCCTACGAGCAGTACTTC.

The rearrangement uses TRBV28 and TRBJ2-7; perhaps TRBD2 as D (6 bases). Germline CDR1 is MDHEN and CDR2 is SYDVKM. V lost 6 bases, J lost 6 bases, and 30 bases lay in between. The CDR3 extends over 18 amino acids. In DNA, the CDR3 is TGTGCCAGCAGATCCGACCTAGGCCGGGACTTCCACTACCTCGAGCAGTACTTC. It specifies CASRSDLGRDFHYLEQYF.

Turning to this clonotype: A junction end diverges from the germline sequence, so it may reflect a read error. The rearrangement joins TRBV12-3 or TRBV12-4 to TRBJ2-4; D not resolved. The DNA matches TRBJ2-5 better at its end, which makes the J call doubtful. The CDR3 has 13 residues. The CDR3 region has the DNA TGTGCCGGCAGTTTCCCAGGACCAGAGACCCAGTACTTC. It yields the protein CAGSFPGPETQYF.

V usage is TRBV7-9 and J usage is TRBJ1-2; D gene ambiguous. Germline lookup yields CDR1 SEHNR and CDR2 FQNEAQ (reference sequence). The CDR3 sequence is 11 residues long. The ends were cut back, 4 bases at V and 8 bases at J, with 8 bases in the middle. CDR3 region: CASSSVRGYTF. The CDR3 DNA reads as TGTGCCAGCAGCTCCGTTCGCGGCTACACCTTC. Variable domain in full (rest from reference TRBV7-9 and TRBJ1-2): DTGVSQNPRHKITKRGQNVTFRCDPISEHNRLYWYRQTLGQGPEFLTYFQNEAQLEKSRLLSDRFSAERPKGSFSTLEIQRTEQGDSAMYLCASSSVRGYTFGSGTRLTVV.

The table lists this clonotype with a few counts. The chain carries TRBV10-3 and TRBJ2-7, with TRBD2 matching 9 bases. This CDR3 is built from 14 residues. Losses at the gene ends were 8 bases for V and 0 bases for J; bases not matched to a gene: 5. The germline CDR1 and CDR2 sequences are ENHRY and SYGVKD. In nucleotides, the CDR3 is TGTGCCATCTCGGGCGGGAGGGCCTCCTACGAGCAGTACTTC. Its protein is CAISGGRASYEQYF.

This clonotype was found a few times. The V gene is TRBV27, the J gene TRBJ2-7; 8 bases line up with TRBD1. The CDR3 is made up of 14 amino acids. Germline V gene data show CDR1 as MNHEY and CDR2 as SMNVEV (reference sequence). V lost 5 bases, J lost 6 bases, and 9 bases stayed unmatched. CDR3 loop: CASSPRTGPREQYF. The CDR3 bases are TGTGCCAGCAGTCCCCGGACAGGGCCTCGCGAGCAGTACTTC.

The chain employs TRBV7-8 and TRBJ2-7; D uncertain. The last part of the DNA fits TRBJ2-5 better; the J call may be wrong. Germline values: CDR1 SGHVS, CDR2 FQNEAQ. This CDR3 region has 13 residues. The CDR3 coding sequence is TGTGCCAGCAGCCTAACTCCCGTCAAGACCCAGTACTTC. Translating gives CASSLTPVKTQYF.

The chain couples TRBV19 to TRBJ2-3, with TRBD2 identical over 8 bases. J gave up 3 bases and V 8 bases, and 7 bases lay outside the gene matches. Germline CDR1 is LNHDA and CDR2 is SQIVND (reference sequence). This CDR3 region has 14 residues. The chain's CDR3 is CASCAGGFTDTQYF. The CDR3 DNA reads TGTGCCAGTTGTGCGGGAGGATTTACAGATACGCAGTATTTT.

This chain connects TRBV3-1 to TRBJ2-5; no reliable D call. The V end was cut by 1 base, the J end by 5 bases, with 14 bases between. The CDR3 totals 15 residues. CDR1 is LGHDT, CDR2 YNNKEL, per germline (reference sequence). The CDR3 loop is CASSQGPQFGETQYF. The CDR3 nucleotides are TGTGCCAGCAGCCAAGGACCTCAATTCGGGGAGACCCAGTACTTC.

This clonotype was recorded at least ten times. CDR3 sequence: CASSHGGLAGFLYEQYF. The CDR3 DNA is TGTGCCAGCAGCCACGGCGGACTAGCGGGCTTTCTCTACGAGCAGTACTTC. The chain is built from TRBV14 and TRBJ2-7, with 11 bases lining up with TRBD2. The CDR3 contains 17 residues. Trimming removed 3 bases from V and 3 bases from J; junction bases left unmatched: 10. Germline CDR1 SGHDN, CDR2 FVKESK. Filled out from reference TRBV14 and TRBJ2-7, the complete variable domain reads EAGVTQFPSHSVIEKGQTVTLRCDPISGHDNLYWYRRVMGKEIKFLLHFVKESKQDESGMPNNRFLAERTGGTYSTLKVQPAELEDSGVYFCASSHGGLAGFLYEQYFGPGTRLTVT.

This clonotype came up many times. Compared with germline, one end of the junction differs, possibly owing to a read error. V is TRBV5-1 and J is TRBJ1-6; 8 nucleotides match TRBD1. The CDR3 totals 15 residues. In germline, CDR1 is SGHRS, CDR2 YFSETQ. CDR3 residues: CASSLGQGANSPLHF. For the CDR3, the DNA is TGTGCCAGCAGCTTAGGGCAGGGGGCCAATTCACCCCTCCACTTT.

The chain joins TRBV20-1 to TRBJ2-2; tentatively, D is TRBD2 (6 bases). Trimming removed 3 bases from V and 5 bases from J, with 10 bases in between. The CDR3 runs 13 residues. Germline V lookup: CDR1 DFQATT, CDR2 SNEGSKA (reference sequence). The CDR3 region has the DNA TGCAGTGCTAGCGGGAGAGAGACCGGGGAGCTGTTTTTT. Encoded protein: CSASGRETGELFF.

The sample holds a few counts of this clonotype. The gene calls are TRBV5-1 and TRBJ2-5, with TRBD2 matching 7 bases. V was clipped by 1 base and J by 11 bases; unmatched bases: 20. This CDR3 spans 17 amino acids. Germline CDR1 SGHRS, CDR2 YFSETQ. CDR3 loop: CASSLRVGRPPGDEQYF. The CDR3 nucleotides are TGCGCCAGCAGCTTGCGGGTCGGGAGGCCACCCGGGGATGAGCAGTACTTC.

V is TRBV6-1 and J is TRBJ1-2, with a weak D call TRBD1 (5 bases). Trimming pared 2 bases from V and 2 bases from J, leaving 12 bases between. Germline V gene sequence: CDR1 MNHNS, CDR2 SASEGT. The CDR3 is made up of 15 amino acids. The chain's CDR3 is CASSEFKGRNYGYTF. The CDR3 DNA sequence: TGTGCCAGCAGTGAATTCAAGGGGCGGAACTATGGCTACACCTTC.

The V and J genes are TRBV6-2 or TRBV6-3 and TRBJ1-4; D unresolved. Germline V gene data show CDR1 as MNHEY and CDR2 as SVGEGT. This CDR3 region has 15 residues. V was clipped by 2 bases and J by 6 bases, with 13 bases between them. The DNA for the CDR3 is TGTGCCAGCAGTTACCGGGGAAAAGGACATGAAAAACTGTTTTTT. Its translation: CASSYRGKGHEKLFF.

V and J are TRBV7-2 and TRBJ2-1, with D hard to call. V was shortened by 5 bases and J by 4 bases, with 12 bases between the two germline ends. Germline V gene lookup returns CDR1 SGHTA and CDR2 FQGNSA. The CDR3 spans 14 residues. The CDR3 protein is CASSQVTLYNEQFF. As DNA, the CDR3 is TGTGCCAGCAGCCAAGTCACCCTTTACAATGAGCAGTTCTTC.

The sample holds a few counts of this clonotype. The chain joins TRBV7-9 to TRBJ2-6; possibly TRBD2 for D (5 bases). Trimming took off 4 bases at V and 3 bases at J, with 16 bases between the two ends. This CDR3 has 17 amino acids. In germline, CDR1 is SEHNR, CDR2 FQNEAQ (reference sequence). The CDR3 protein is CASSYEGPYLGANVLTF. The CDR3 DNA follows: TGTGCCAGCAGCTATGAGGGTCCCTACCTTGGGGCCAACGTCCTGACTTTC.